The clone carrying this TCR beta chain was found a few times. Its specificity is unknown. Through a sample-barcoded 5' primer and a J-beta primer mix, a second PCR was run for roughly 6 to 12 cycles. TCRdb re-derived calls from the 5' RACE reads in MiXCR, one entry per CDR3 protein. The table lists some 930,000 distinct CDR3 sequences, around 29% of them singletons. The V and J ends lost 5 bases and 3 bases, in that order; junction bases with no gene match: 4. Germline assignment: CDR1 SNHLY and CDR2 FYNNEI. The CDR3 consists of 16 residues. These data belong to a study of blood T cells in healthy people across ages. Whole-study results and caveats: Unsorted PBMCs blocked a conclusive comparison of naive and antigen-experienced cells. Not knowing donor CMV status may have confounded expanded clonotype changes. Relative to aged donors, long-lived donors carried more naive CD4+ cells and displayed higher diversity.

These sequences were also reported in another study, on T cells of mothers and their children. As that study records: Evidence of persistent microchimeric T cell clones was absent.

What was sequenced was blood. The rearrangement uses TRBV2 and TRBJ2-3; 14 bases fit TRBD2. The clonotype comes from a woman aged 40-49 years in good health. The CDR3 reads CASSPTSGGGTDTQYF. As DNA, the CDR3 is TGTGCCAGCAGTCCGACTAGCGGGGGGGGGACAGATACGCAGTATTTT.